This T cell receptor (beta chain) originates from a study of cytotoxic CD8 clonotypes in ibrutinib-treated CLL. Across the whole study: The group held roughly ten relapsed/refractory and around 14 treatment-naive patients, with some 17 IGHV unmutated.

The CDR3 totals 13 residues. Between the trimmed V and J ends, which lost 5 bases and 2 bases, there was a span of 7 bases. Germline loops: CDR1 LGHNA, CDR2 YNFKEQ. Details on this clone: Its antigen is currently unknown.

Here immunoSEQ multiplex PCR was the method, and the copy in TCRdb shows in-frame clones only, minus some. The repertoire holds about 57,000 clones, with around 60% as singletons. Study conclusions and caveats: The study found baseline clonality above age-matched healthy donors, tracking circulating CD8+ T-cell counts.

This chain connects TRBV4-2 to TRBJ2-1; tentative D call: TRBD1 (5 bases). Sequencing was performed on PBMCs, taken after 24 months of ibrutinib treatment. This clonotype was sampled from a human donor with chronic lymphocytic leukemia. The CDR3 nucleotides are TGTGCCAGCAGCGGGGCAGCCTACAATGAGCAGTTCTTC. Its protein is CASSGAAYNEQFF.